These T cell receptor beta chains were read from a single sample in a study of CD4 T cells in relation to SARS-CoV-2 and coronaviruses. Antigens for these TCRs are unknown. The repertoire was sequenced with immunoSEQ multiplex PCR; TCRdb's copy has only in-frame clones and lacks some. Among 20,000 to 25,000 clones, over 65% were seen once, and the ten largest hold 20% to 25%. Sample: CD4+ T cells from PBMCs, cultured in vitro. The receptors here all came from a human donor in good health. Both conserved end residues are part of each CDR3. A D gene is named only where the DNA matches it firmly. Not every row has a clone size; where given, it reads once, few, many or a size class.

clone size,V gene,CDR3 length,D gene,J gene,CDR3 protein,CDR3 DNA
-,TRBV6-2/TRBV6-3,16,-,TRBJ2-2,CASSYILPSNTGELFF,TGTGCCAGCAGTTACATCCTTCCCTCGAACACCGGGGAGCTGTTTTTT
few,TRBV7-9,15,-,TRBJ2-7,CASSLVGLTSYEQYF,TGTGCCAGCAGCTTAGTTGGGCTTACCTCCTACGAGCAGTACTTC
once,TRBV6-5,14,-,TRBJ1-2,CASSYVGENYGYTF,TGTGCCAGCAGTTACGTAGGGGAAAACTATGGCTACACCTTC
-,TRBV27,14,-,TRBJ1-3,CASRGGLSGNTIYF,TGTGCCAGCAGGGGGGGGCTCTCTGGAAACACCATATATTTT
-,TRBV18,13,-,TRBJ1-1,CASSPQVNTEAFF,TGTGCCAGCTCACCACAGGTGAACACTGAAGCTTTCTTT
-,TRBV30,13,TRBD1,TRBJ1-4,CASTGQPNEKLFF,TGTGCCTCTACGGGACAGCCTAATGAAAAACTGTTTTTT
-,TRBV6-5,14,TRBD1,TRBJ2-5,CASSWGQGQETQYF,TGTGCCAGCAGTTGGGGACAGGGACAAGAGACCCAGTACTTC
-,TRBV7-8,17,-,TRBJ1-4,CASSFAYRDRGGPRLFF,TGTGCCAGCAGCTTCGCCTACCGGGACCGAGGGGGTCCTCGACTGTTTTTT
-,TRBV21-1,10,-,TRBJ2-7,CASSKYEQYF,TGTGCCAGCAGCAAATACGAGCAGTACTTC
once,TRBV5-6,15,-,TRBJ1-2,CASSPTGEGISGYTF,TGTGCCAGCAGCCCGACGGGTGAGGGCATAAGTGGCTACACCTTC
-,TRBV4-2,14,TRBD1,TRBJ2-7,CASSPWTGVGEQYF,TGTGCCAGCAGCCCCTGGACAGGGGTGGGTGAGCAGTACTTC
-,TRBV4-2,16,TRBD2,TRBJ2-1,CASSQGGLAGYNEQFF,TGTGCCAGCAGCCAAGGGGGGCTAGCGGGATACAATGAGCAGTTCTTC
-,TRBV19,13,-,TRBJ1-1,CASSIGFNTEAFF,TGTGCCAGTAGTATTGGATTCAACACTGAAGCTTTCTTT
few,TRBV9,14,-,TRBJ2-1,CASSVVGEAHEQFF,TGTGCCAGCAGCGTAGTGGGAGAGGCTCATGAGCAGTTCTTC
-,TRBV5-1,13,-,TRBJ2-1,CASSLFPENEQFF,TGCGCCAGCAGCTTGTTTCCGGAAAATGAGCAGTTCTTC
-,TRBV6-2/TRBV6-3,13,-,TRBJ1-5,CASSYYVQRPQHF,TGTGCCAGCAGTTACTATGTGCAAAGACCCCAGCATTTT
-,TRBV13,15,-,TRBJ2-7,CASSRGSKGPYEQYF,TGTGCCAGCAGTCGTGGGAGTAAGGGCCCCTACGAGCAGTACTTC
-,TRBV4-1,15,TRBD1,TRBJ1-2,CASSPGQGPNYGYTF,TGCGCCAGCAGCCCCGGACAGGGCCCTAACTATGGCTACACCTTC
-,TRBV7-2,16,-,TRBJ1-2,CASSLAPALSNYGYTF,TGTGCCAGCAGCTTAGCGCCAGCGCTTTCTAACTATGGCTACACCTTC
-,TRBV10-3,15,TRBD2,TRBJ2-3,CAIGDGTSATDTQYF,TGTGCCATCGGAGACGGGACTAGCGCTACGGATACGCAGTATTTT
-,TRBV5-6,14,-,TRBJ2-5,CASSLGLVQETQYF,TGTGCCAGCAGCTTGGGACTAGTCCAAGAGACCCAGTACTTC
-,TRBV9,18,TRBD2,TRBJ2-5,CASSPRGPSGGREETQYF,TGTGCCAGCAGCCCAAGGGGACCTAGCGGGGGGCGAGAAGAGACCCAGTACTTC
few,TRBV29-1,12,-,TRBJ1-2,CSVAGTPDGYTF,TGCAGCGTTGCAGGGACCCCGGACGGCTACACCTTC
-,TRBV12-3/TRBV12-4,12,-,TRBJ1-2,CASSLQVYGYTF,TGTGCCAGCAGCCTTCAAGTCTATGGCTACACCTTC
-,TRBV30,13,-,TRBJ1-5,CAWSGGFNQPQHF,TGTGCCTGGAGTGGGGGGTTTAATCAGCCCCAGCATTTT
-,TRBV18,16,TRBD1,TRBJ1-2,CASSSSGTGGAGGYTF,TGTGCCAGCTCATCCTCCGGGACAGGGGGCGCGGGTGGCTACACCTTC
-,TRBV7-3,13,TRBD2,TRBJ2-2,CASSWGGSGELFF,TGTGCCAGCAGCTGGGGGGGGTCCGGGGAGCTGTTTTTT
-,TRBV7-3,13,-,TRBJ2-3,CASSLFMTDTQYF,TGTGCCAGCAGCTTATTTATGACAGATACGCAGTATTTT
-,TRBV7-2,14,-,TRBJ2-7,CASRFLPAGYEQYF,TGTGCCAGCAGGTTCCTCCCCGCGGGCTACGAGCAGTACTTC
once,TRBV7-9,13,-,TRBJ1-1,CASSLSRTTEAFF,TGTGCCAGCAGCTTATCAAGGACAACTGAAGCTTTCTTT
-,TRBV9,14,TRBD1,TRBJ1-3,CASNEGQPRNTIYF,TGTGCCAGCAACGAGGGACAGCCCAGGAACACCATATATTTT
once,TRBV9,14,TRBD2,TRBJ2-1,CASSERWEGNEQFF,TGTGCCAGCAGCGAGAGGTGGGAGGGTAATGAGCAGTTCTTC
-,TRBV19,13,-,TRBJ2-7,CASSMHTSYEQYF,TGTGCCAGTAGTATGCATACTAGCTACGAGCAGTACTTC
-,TRBV19,13,-,TRBJ1-2,CASSLAGHYGYTF,TGTGCCAGTAGTTTAGCAGGACACTATGGCTACACCTTC
-,TRBV19,17,-,TRBJ1-4,CASSMTTARGTNEKLFF,TGTGCCAGTAGTATGACCACAGCAAGGGGAACTAATGAAAAACTGTTTTTT
-,TRBV7-2,16,TRBD2,TRBJ2-2,CASSLVGTSNTGELFF,TGTGCCAGCAGCTTAGTAGGGACTAGCAACACCGGGGAGCTGTTTTTT
-,TRBV18,11,-,TRBJ2-5,CASSPTSAQYF,TGTGCCAGCTCTCCGACCAGCGCCCAGTACTTC
once,TRBV5-1,14,-,TRBJ1-1,CASSLFTTNTEAFF,TGCGCCAGCAGCTTGTTTACGACGAACACTGAAGCTTTCTTT
-,TRBV19,11,-,TRBJ1-3,CASNLRNTIYF,TGTGCCAGTAATCTAAGAAACACCATATATTTT
once,TRBV30,14,-,TRBJ2-2,CAWSGPTQNRELFF,TGTGCCTGGAGTGGTCCTACTCAAAACCGGGAGCTGTTTTTT
-,TRBV29-1,13,-,TRBJ1-5,CSVEVLPGGTQHF,TGCAGCGTTGAAGTCCTACCCGGAGGAACCCAGCATTTT
-,TRBV27,13,TRBD1,TRBJ2-7,CASSWDRGYEQYF,TGTGCCAGCAGTTGGGACAGGGGCTACGAGCAGTACTTC
-,TRBV5-5,15,-,TRBJ1-3,CASSFRAGPWYTIYF,TGTGCCAGCAGCTTTAGAGCTGGACCATGGTACACCATATATTTT
-,TRBV19,17,-,TRBJ1-1,CASSIDSTPAMNTEAFF,TGTGCCAGTAGTATAGATTCAACCCCGGCGATGAACACTGAAGCTTTCTTT
-,TRBV4-3,17,-,TRBJ1-2,CASSQDPGRDRTYGYTF,TGCGCCAGCAGCCAAGATCCCGGCCGAGACCGGACCTATGGCTACACCTTC
-,TRBV29-1,11,-,TRBJ1-2,CSEERRYGYTF,TGCAGCGAAGAAAGACGGTATGGCTACACCTTC
-,TRBV10-3,14,TRBD1,TRBJ2-2,CAISTGGSAGELFF,TGTGCCATCAGTACAGGGGGTTCGGCCGGGGAGCTGTTTTTT